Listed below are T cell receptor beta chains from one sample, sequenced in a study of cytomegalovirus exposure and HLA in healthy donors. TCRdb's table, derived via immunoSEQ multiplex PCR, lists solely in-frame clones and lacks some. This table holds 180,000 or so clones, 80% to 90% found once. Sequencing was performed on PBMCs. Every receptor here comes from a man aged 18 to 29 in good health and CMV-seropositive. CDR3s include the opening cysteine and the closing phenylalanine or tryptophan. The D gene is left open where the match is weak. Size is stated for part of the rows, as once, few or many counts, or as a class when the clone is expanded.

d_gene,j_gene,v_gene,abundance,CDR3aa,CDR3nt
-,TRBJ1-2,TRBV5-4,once,CASSSPVPGVVDGYTF,TGTGCCAGCAGCTCACCGGTGCCAGGGGTGGTAGATGGCTACACCTTC
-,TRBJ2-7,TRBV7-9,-,CASSSRQGASDEQYF,TGTGCCAGCAGCAGCCGCCAAGGGGCGAGCGACGAGCAGTACTTC
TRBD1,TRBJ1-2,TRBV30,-,CAWADPGQGYGYTF,TGTGCCTGGGCCGATCCGGGACAGGGTTATGGCTACACCTTC
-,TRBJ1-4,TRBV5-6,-,CASSLSRGEKLFF,TGTGCCAGCAGCTTGAGTAGGGGTGAAAAACTGTTTTTT
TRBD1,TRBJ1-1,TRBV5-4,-,CASSMGQGRTEAFF,TGTGCCAGCAGCATGGGACAGGGGCGAACTGAAGCTTTCTTT
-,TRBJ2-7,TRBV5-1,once,CASSLDAYEQYF,TGCGCCAGCAGCCTAGATGCCTACGAGCAGTACTTC
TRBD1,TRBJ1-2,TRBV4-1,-,CASSQADGGQGRGYTF,TGCGCCAGCAGCCAAGCCGACGGGGGACAGGGGCGAGGCTACACCTTC
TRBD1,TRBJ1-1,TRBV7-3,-,CASSPGTGRTEAFF,TGTGCCAGCAGCCCAGGGACAGGAAGGACTGAAGCTTTCTTT
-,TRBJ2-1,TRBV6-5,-,CASSYKRGYYNEQFF,TGTGCCAGCAGTTACAAGAGGGGGTATTACAATGAGCAGTTCTTC
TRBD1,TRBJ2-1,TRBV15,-,CATSRDRQGGNEQFF,TGTGCCACCAGCAGAGATCGACAGGGGGGAAATGAGCAGTTCTTC
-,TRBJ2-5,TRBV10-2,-,CASSEGGVGTQYF,TGCGCCAGCAGTGAGGGGGGCGTAGGGACCCAGTACTTC
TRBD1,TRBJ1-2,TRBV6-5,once,CASSYLTGERGYTF,TGTGCCAGCAGTTACTTAACAGGGGAACGGGGCTACACCTTC
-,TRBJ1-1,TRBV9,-,CASSVGEGSLNTEAFF,TGTGCCAGCAGCGTGGGGGAGGGGAGCCTGAACACTGAAGCTTTCTTT
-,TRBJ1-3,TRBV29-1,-,CSVMSSGNTIYF,TGCAGCGTTATGAGCTCTGGAAACACCATATATTTT
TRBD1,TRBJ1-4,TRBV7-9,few,CASRPKAGTAKLFF,TGTGCCAGCAGACCAAAAGCCGGGACAGCAAAACTGTTTTTT
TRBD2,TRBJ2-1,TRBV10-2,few,CASARRGDEQFF,TGCGCCAGCGCCCGGCGGGGGGATGAGCAGTTCTTC
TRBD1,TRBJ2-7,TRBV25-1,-,CASSEFFRTGVYEQYF,TGTGCCAGCAGTGAATTCTTCCGGACAGGAGTCTACGAGCAGTACTTC
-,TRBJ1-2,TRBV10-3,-,CAIKRAAVTNYGYTF,TGTGCCATCAAGCGGGCCGCCGTCACTAACTATGGCTACACCTTC
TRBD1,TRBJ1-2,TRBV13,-,CASTQDRGSNYGYTF,TGTGCCAGCACCCAGGACAGGGGGTCAAACTATGGCTACACCTTC